This entry features one T cell receptor beta chain sequence. Its antigen is still unknown. The record has no base qualities; no much larger clone is one base away. The sample comes from a study of blood T cell repertoires in COVID-19 (TCRdb year 2020). For context, the study as a whole: Collaborator samples came from the United States, Italy and Spain and covered acute and convalescent phases of COVID-19. The material from the prospective study consisted of cDNA or gDNA derived from T cells, B-cell-depleted T cells, or PBMCs. Subjects who had been exposed to COVID-19, were actively infected with it, or had recovered from it provided the deeply sampled blood TCRbeta repertoires that made up the dataset. The repertoires were made available in a free public database intended to serve as a resource for research on the immune response to SARS-CoV-2. Samples came from the ongoing ImmuneRACE study (first 160 participants) plus 1,254 subjects from 6 global collaborators. Nearly every sample came with metadata listing a de-identified subject ID, COVID-19 status, age in years and sex. Where available, HLA class I and class II types were taken from metadata supplied by the sample provider and were not determined by assay-based typing. Findings and caveats that apply to the study as a whole: How much clinical and demographic metadata was included differed by source and by participant, and the metadata was provided uncurated.

In Seattle, one collaborating source enrolled patients while the infection was active and tracked those patients longitudinally over the course of disease. The collaborating institutions used their own protocols to collect whole blood in K2EDTA tubes. For TCRbeta analysis, collaborators shipped samples as frozen whole blood, isolated PBMCs, or DNA extracted from either of those sample types. TCRbeta CDR3 regions were amplified from genomic DNA using the immunoSEQ Assay, a bias-controlled multiplex PCR. Turning to the authors' computational methods: Within the assay, amplification of reference gene primers was used to estimate how many nucleated cells each sample contained. To quantify the absolute abundance of each unique TCRbeta CDR3 rearrangement, sequence reads were collapsed and filtered. Productive Simpson clonality was computed per sample as the square root of Simpson's diversity index over productive rearrangements. As stored in TCRdb, this immuneACCESS dataset retains in-frame rearrangements with V and J assigned. A fraction of the clones does not appear; measured against another copy, unresolved V genes explain less than half of the discrepancy, and the remainder lacks a known reason. Clone size and V and J calls were adopted from that table, with D and trimming inferred from the DNA. For this sample the table gives around 150,000 clones, of which over 90% were detected only once. The ten largest clones represent about 2% of the sample.

V loses 5 bases at its end and J loses 0 bases; junction bases beyond the gene matches: 10. From cysteine to phenylalanine, the CDR3 is 19 amino acids long. Of all the DNA, just the CDR3 is kept, 57 bases in frame from base 1. As encoded in the germline V gene, CDR1 is SGHTA while CDR2 is FQGNSA. The clonotype originates from a woman in her sixties or seventies with COVID-19, enrolled during active disease. The rearrangement combines TRBV7-2 with TRBJ2-3; 14 central nucleotides agree with TRBD2. Sequencing was performed on peripheral blood. The nucleotide sequence reads as follows: TGTGCCAGCAGCATATGGACTAGCGGGGGGAGAGGTAGCACAGATACGCAGTATTTT. Its product reads: CASSIWTSGGRGSTDTQYF.